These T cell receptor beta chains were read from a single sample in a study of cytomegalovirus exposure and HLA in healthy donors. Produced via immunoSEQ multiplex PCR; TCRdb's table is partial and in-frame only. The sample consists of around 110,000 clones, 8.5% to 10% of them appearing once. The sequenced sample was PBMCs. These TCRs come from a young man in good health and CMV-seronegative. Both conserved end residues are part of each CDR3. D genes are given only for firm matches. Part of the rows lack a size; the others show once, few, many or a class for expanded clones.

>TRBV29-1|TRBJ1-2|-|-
TGCAGCGTTCCTGGACAGCAAATCTATGGCTACACCTTC
CSVPGQQIYGYTF
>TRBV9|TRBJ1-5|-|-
TGTGCCAGCAGCGTAGCGGCCAGGGAGGATCAGCCCCAGCATTTT
CASSVAAREDQPQHF
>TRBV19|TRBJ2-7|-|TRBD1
TGTGCCAGTAGCCCCCGGGACAGGGGGAATCTAGAGCAGTACTTC
CASSPRDRGNLEQYF
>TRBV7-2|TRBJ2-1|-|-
TGTGCCAGCAGCTTAGGCTACGGCAATGAGCAGTTCTTC
CASSLGYGNEQFF
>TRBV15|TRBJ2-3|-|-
TGTGCCACCAGCAGAGAATCGGCGGGGATCACAGATACGCAGTATTTT
CATSRESAGITDTQYF
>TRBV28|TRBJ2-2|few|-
TGTGCCAGCAGTCTGACTAGTGTTCCCGGGGAGCTGTTTTTT
CASSLTSVPGELFF
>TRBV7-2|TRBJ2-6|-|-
TGTGCCAGCAGCTTAGAGACAGGCGACTCTGGGGCCAACGTCCTGACTTTC
CASSLETGDSGANVLTF
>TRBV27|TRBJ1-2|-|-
TGTGCCAGCAGTTTCAACCCCGAGGAGGGACACTATGGCTACACCTTC
CASSFNPEEGHYGYTF
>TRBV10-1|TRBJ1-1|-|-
TGCGCCAGCAGTGGAAGAGTGAACACTGAAGCTTTCTTT
CASSGRVNTEAFF
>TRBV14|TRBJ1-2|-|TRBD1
TGTGCCAGCAGCAACCCCGACAGGGTGGGCCTCTATGGCTACACCTTC
CASSNPDRVGLYGYTF
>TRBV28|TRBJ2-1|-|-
TGTGCCAGCAGTTTATGGCAGGTGCAGACCTACAATGAGCAGTTCTTC
CASSLWQVQTYNEQFF
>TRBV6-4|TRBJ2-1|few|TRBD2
TGTGCCAGCAGTGCGGGGACTAGCGGGAACAATGAGCAGTTCTTC
CASSAGTSGNNEQFF
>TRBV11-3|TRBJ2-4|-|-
TGTGCCAGCAGCCCCCGGGGACTCGACATTCAGTACTTC
CASSPRGLDIQYF
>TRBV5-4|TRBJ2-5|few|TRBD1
TGTGCCAGCAGCGAAGACAGGGGGCGTGAGACCCAGTACTTC
CASSEDRGRETQYF
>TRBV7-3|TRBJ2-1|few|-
TGTGCCAGCAGCTTAACGAGCAGCGACCCTTCCTACAATGAGCAGTTCTTC
CASSLTSSDPSYNEQFF
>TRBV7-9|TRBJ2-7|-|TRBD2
TGTGCCAGCAGCGCCGTTAGCGGGGGGGCTTACGAGCAGTACTTC
CASSAVSGGAYEQYF
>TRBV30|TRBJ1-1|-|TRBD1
TGTGCCTGGAGAGATTGGGGACAGGGAACTGAAGCTTTCTTT
CAWRDWGQGTEAFF
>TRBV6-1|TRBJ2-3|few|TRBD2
TGTGCCAGCAGTGTCCTAGCGGGAGGGGATACGCAGTATTTT
CASSVLAGGDTQYF
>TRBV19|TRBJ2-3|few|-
TGTGCCCCCCAGGGTTTTTACACAGATACGCAGTATTTT
CAPQGFYTDTQYF
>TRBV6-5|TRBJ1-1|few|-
TGTGCCAGCAGTTACACAGGGCTGAACACTGAAGCTTTCTTT
CASSYTGLNTEAFF
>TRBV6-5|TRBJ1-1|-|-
TGTGCCAGCAGCTCGGACAAGAACACTGAAGCTTTCTTT
CASSSDKNTEAFF
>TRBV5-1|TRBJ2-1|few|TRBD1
TGCGCCAGCAGCTGGGACAGGGAGAATAGGGCTGAGCAGTTCTTC
CASSWDRENRAEQFF
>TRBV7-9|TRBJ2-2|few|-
TGTGCCAGCAGCTTAGTTGGTAGCAGAAACACCGGGGAGCTGTTTTTT
CASSLVGSRNTGELFF
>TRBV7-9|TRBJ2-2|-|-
TGTGCCAGCAGCTTAGTCCAGACTAACACCGGGGAGCTGTTTTTT
CASSLVQTNTGELFF
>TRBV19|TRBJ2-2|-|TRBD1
TGTGCCAGTAGGAGGTTCGAGGGGGCCAACACCGGGGAGCTGTTTTTT
CASRRFEGANTGELFF
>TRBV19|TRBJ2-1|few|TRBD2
TGTGCCAGTATCCCGGGGGGTGGAGTACACAATGAGCAGTTCTTC
CASIPGGGVHNEQFF
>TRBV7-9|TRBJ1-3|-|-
TGTGCCAGCAGCTTAGGGGCGACAGACTCTGGAAACACCATATATTTT
CASSLGATDSGNTIYF
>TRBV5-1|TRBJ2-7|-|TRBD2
TGCGCCAGCAGGACTAGCGGGGGGCTCTCCTACGAGCAGTACTTC
CASRTSGGLSYEQYF
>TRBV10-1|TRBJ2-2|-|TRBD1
TGCGCCAGCAGTGAGAGGGGACAGAAGAACACCGGGGAGCTGTTTTTT
CASSERGQKNTGELFF
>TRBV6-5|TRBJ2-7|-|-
TGTGCCAGCAGCCTAGTGCCGGGAGAGGGCTACGAGCAGTACTTC
CASSLVPGEGYEQYF
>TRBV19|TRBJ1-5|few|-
TGTGCCAGTAGCGTAACGGGACAGCCCCAGCATTTT
CASSVTGQPQHF
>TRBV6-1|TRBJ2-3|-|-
TGTGCCAGCAGTGACGTCCGAGGTACGCAGTATTTT
CASSDVRGTQYF
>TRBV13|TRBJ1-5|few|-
TGTGCCAGCAGCTTAGGTCAGACAAATCAGCCCCAGCATTTT
CASSLGQTNQPQHF
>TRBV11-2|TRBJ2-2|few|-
TGTGCCAGCAGCTCGACACCGTCGAACACCGGGGAGCTGTTTTTT
CASSSTPSNTGELFF
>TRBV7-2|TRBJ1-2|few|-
TGTGCCAGCAGCTTAGATCCAGAGGACTATGGCTACACCTTC
CASSLDPEDYGYTF
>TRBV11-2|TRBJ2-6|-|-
TGTGCCAGCAGCTTAGGTAACTCTGGGGCCAACGTCCTGACTTTC
CASSLGNSGANVLTF
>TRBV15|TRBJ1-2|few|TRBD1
TGTGCCACCAGCCCTCGGGACAGGGGGCGTCGGATTGGCTACACCTTC
CATSPRDRGRRIGYTF
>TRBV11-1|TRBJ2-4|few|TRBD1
TGTGCCAGCAGCCCAACGTTGACAGGGGGCTTTAACATTCAGTACTTC
CASSPTLTGGFNIQYF
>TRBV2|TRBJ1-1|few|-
TGTGCCAGCAGAGATTTCGGAGGGGTTGTCACTGAAGCTTTCTTT
CASRDFGGVVTEAFF
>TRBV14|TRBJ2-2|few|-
TGTGCCAGCAGCCAAGTGGGGGGAATCAACACCGGGGAGCTGTTTTTT
CASSQVGGINTGELFF
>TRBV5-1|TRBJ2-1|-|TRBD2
TGCGCCAGCAGCTTGGAACTAGCGGGGGGGTACAATGAGCAGTTCTTC
CASSLELAGGYNEQFF